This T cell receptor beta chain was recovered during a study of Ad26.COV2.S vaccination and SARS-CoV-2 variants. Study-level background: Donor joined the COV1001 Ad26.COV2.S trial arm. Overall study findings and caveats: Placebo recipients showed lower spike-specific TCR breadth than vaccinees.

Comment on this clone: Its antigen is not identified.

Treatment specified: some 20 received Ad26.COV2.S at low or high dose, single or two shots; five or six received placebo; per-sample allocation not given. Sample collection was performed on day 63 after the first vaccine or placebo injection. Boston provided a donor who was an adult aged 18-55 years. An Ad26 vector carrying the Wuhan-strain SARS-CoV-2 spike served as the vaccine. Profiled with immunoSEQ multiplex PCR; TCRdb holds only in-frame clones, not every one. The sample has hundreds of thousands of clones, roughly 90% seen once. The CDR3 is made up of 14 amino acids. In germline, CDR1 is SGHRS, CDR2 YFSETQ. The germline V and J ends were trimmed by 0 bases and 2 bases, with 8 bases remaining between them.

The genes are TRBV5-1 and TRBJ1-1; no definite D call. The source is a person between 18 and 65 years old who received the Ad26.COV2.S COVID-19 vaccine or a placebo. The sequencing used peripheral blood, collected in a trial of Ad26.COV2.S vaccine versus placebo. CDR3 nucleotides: TGCGCCAGCAGCTTGGCTCGGGATAACACTGAAGCTTTCTTT. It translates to CASSLARDNTEAFF.